In this sample, the clone carrying this T cell receptor (beta chain) turned up many times. Its target is not known. This specimen belongs to a study of T cells in Graves' hyperthyroidism and ophthalmopathy. Findings of the study overall: A 13 V-J signature model discriminated ophthalmopathy versus stable hyperthyroidism.

Uncontrolled infection, other autoimmune disease, pregnancy or lactation disqualified patients from enrolment. Out of over 7.5 ml of fresh peripheral blood came the PBMCs. Germline lookup yields CDR1 LGHDT and CDR2 YNNKEL (reference sequence). The CDR3 extends over 15 amino acids. The V end lost 2 bases, the J end lost 7 bases, and 15 bases lay between the germline ends. Amplified TCR beta CDR3 regions came from RNA transcripts. A first-round RT-PCR of the TCR CDR3 used the HTBI primer set. TCRdb called the multiplex PCR reads again in MiXCR, with one record for every CDR3 protein. Among a few hundred thousand distinct CDR3 sequences listed, less than 15% were seen once.

The material sequenced was blood. This chain connects TRBV3-1 to TRBJ1-5; D is ambiguous. The clonotype comes from a man aged 25 to 40 with Graves' hyperthyroidism that later progressed to Graves' ophthalmopathy. This CDR3 is CASSQSSDGRQPQHF. The DNA for the CDR3 is TGTGCCAGCAGCCAAAGCAGTGACGGACGACAGCCCCAGCATTTT.